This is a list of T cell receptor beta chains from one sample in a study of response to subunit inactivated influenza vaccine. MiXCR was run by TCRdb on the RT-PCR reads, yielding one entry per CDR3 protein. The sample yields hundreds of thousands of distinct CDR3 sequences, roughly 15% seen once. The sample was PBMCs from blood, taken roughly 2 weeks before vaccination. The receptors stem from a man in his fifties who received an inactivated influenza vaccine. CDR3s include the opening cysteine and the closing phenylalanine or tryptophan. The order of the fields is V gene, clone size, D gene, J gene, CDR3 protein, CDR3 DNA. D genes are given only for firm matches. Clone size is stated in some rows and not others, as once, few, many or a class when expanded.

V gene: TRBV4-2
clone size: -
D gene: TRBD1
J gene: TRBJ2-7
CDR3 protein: CASSQDLSGQGPPEQYF
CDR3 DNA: TGTGCCAGCAGCCAAGACCTATCGGGACAGGGGCCTCCCGAGCAGTACTTC

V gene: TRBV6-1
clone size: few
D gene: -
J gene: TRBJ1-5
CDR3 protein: CASSEVFNQPQHF
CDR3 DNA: TGTGCCAGCAGTGAAGTTTTCAATCAGCCCCAGCATTTT

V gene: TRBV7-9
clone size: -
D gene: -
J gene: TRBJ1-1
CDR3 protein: CAIKRGAEAFF
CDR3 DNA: TGTGCCATCAAGAGGGGGGCTGAAGCTTTCTTT

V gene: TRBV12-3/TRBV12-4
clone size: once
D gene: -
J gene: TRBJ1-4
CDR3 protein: CASSFRTSEKLFF
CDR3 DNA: TGTGCCAGCAGTTTTCGAACGAGTGAAAAACTGTTTTTT

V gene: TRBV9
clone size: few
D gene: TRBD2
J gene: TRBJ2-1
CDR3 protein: CASSPRTAGGMSEQFF
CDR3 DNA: TGTGCCAGCAGCCCCCGTACCGCGGGAGGAATGAGTGAGCAGTTCTTC

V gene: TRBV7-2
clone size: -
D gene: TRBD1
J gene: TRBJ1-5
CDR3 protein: CASSLAGQGVTQPQHF
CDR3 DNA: TGTGCCAGCAGCTTAGCAGGACAGGGAGTGACTCAGCCCCAGCATTTT

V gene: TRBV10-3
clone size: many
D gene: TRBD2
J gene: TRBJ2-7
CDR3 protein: CAISAGLAGGYYEQYF
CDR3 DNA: TGTGCCATCAGTGCGGGACTAGCGGGAGGGTACTACGAGCAGTACTTC

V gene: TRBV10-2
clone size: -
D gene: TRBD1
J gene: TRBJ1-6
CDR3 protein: CASSMTGEFSPLHF
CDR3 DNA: TGCGCCAGCAGCATGACAGGGGAGTTCTCACCCCTCCACTTT

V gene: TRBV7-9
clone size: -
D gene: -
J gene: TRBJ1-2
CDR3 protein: CASSLSSRGGGYTF
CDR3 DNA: TGTGCCAGCAGCTTAAGCTCCAGGGGAGGAGGCTACACCTTC

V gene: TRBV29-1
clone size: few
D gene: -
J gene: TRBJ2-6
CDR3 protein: CSVATMAGANVLTF
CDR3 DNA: TGCAGCGTCGCTACGATGGCTGGGGCCAACGTCCTGACTTTC

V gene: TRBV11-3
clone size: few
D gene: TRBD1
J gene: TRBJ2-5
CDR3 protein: CASSLMKAGGVETQYF
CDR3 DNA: TGTGCCAGCAGCTTAATGAAGGCAGGGGGTGTTGAGACCCAGTACTTC

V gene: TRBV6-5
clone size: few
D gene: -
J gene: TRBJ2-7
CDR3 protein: CASSYRPSYEQYF
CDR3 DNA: TGTGCCAGCAGTTATCGCCCATCCTACGAGCAGTACTTC

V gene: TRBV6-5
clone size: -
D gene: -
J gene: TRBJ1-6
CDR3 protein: CASSYSATYSPLHF
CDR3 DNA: TGTGCCAGCAGCTACAGTGCTACTTATTCACCCCTCCACTTT

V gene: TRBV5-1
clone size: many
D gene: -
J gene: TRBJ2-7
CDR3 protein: CASSLGDPYEQYF
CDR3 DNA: TGCGCCAGCAGCTTGGGGGACCCCTACGAGCAGTACTTC

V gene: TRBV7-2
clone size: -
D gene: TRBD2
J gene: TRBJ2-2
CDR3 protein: CASSERSGGRYTGELFF
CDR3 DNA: TGTGCCAGCAGCGAACGTTCGGGGGGGCGGTACACCGGGGAGCTGTTTTTT

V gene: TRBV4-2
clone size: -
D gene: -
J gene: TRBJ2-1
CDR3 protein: CASSQVQGEQFF
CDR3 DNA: TGTGCCAGCAGCCAAGTCCAGGGGGAGCAGTTCTTC

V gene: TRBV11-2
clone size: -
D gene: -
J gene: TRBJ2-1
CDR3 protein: CASSPTGGRDEQFF
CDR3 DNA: TGTGCCAGCAGCCCGACGGGGGGCCGCGATGAGCAGTTCTTC

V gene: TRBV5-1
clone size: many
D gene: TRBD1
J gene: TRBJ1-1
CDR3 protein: CASSYQERTGGAFF
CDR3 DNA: TGCGCCAGCAGCTATCAAGAAAGGACAGGGGGAGCTTTCTTT

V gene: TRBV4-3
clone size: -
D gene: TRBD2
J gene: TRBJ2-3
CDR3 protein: CASSQASGSTGNTQYF
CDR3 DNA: TGCGCCAGCAGCCAAGCTAGCGGGTCAACAGGGAATACGCAGTATTTT

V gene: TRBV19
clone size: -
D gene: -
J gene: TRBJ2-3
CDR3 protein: CASTPRETTDTQYF
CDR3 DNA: TGTGCCAGTACCCCCAGGGAGACCACAGATACGCAGTATTTT

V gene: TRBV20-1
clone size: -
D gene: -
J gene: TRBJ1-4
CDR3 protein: CSAQEEKLFF
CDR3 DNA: TGCAGTGCTCAAGAGGAAAAACTGTTTTTT

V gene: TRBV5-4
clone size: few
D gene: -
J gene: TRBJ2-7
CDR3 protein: CASGMGASHYEQYF
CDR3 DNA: TGTGCCAGTGGGATGGGGGCCTCCCACTACGAGCAGTACTTC

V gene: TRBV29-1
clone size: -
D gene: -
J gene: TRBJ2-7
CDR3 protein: CSVPGGASYEQYF
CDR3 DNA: TGCAGCGTTCCAGGGGGGGCGTCCTACGAGCAGTACTTC

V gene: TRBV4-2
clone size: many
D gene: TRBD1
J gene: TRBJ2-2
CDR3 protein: CASSPPVGQGTGELFF
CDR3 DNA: TGTGCCAGCAGCCCGCCCGTTGGACAGGGCACCGGGGAGCTGTTTTTT

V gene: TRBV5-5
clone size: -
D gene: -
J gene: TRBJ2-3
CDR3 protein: CTGGGLGGTQYF
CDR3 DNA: TGTACGGGCGGGGGCCTCGGGGGTACGCAGTATTTT

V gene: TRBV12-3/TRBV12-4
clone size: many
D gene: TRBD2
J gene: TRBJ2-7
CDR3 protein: CASSKRRGATRDSLFYEQYF
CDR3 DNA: TGTGCCAGCAGTAAACGGCGGGGGGCAACGCGGGATAGCTTGTTCTACGAGCAGTACTTC

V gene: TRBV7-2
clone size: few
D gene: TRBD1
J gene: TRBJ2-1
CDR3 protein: CASSLWGQAWDYNEQFF
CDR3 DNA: TGTGCCAGCAGCTTATGGGGACAGGCTTGGGACTACAATGAGCAGTTCTTC

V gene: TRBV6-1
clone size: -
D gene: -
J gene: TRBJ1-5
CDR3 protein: CASSGGLSNQPQHF
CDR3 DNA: TGTGCCAGCAGTGGAGGGCTAAGCAATCAGCCCCAGCATTTT

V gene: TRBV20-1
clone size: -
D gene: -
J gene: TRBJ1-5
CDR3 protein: CSARVVDNQPQHF
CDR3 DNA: TGCAGTGCTAGAGTCGTCGACAATCAGCCCCAGCATTTT

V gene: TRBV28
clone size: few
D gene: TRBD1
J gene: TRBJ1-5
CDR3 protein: CASLGQGDLQPQHF
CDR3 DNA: TGTGCCAGCCTGGGACAGGGGGATTTGCAGCCCCAGCATTTT

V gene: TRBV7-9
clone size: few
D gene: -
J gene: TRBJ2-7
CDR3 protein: CASTPRQRAYEQYF
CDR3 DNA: TGTGCCAGCACTCCCCGCCAGCGGGCATACGAGCAGTACTTC

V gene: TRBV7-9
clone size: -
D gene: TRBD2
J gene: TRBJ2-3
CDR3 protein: CASRLAGVSTDTQYF
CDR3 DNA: TGTGCCAGCAGGCTAGCGGGAGTTAGCACAGATACGCAGTATTTT

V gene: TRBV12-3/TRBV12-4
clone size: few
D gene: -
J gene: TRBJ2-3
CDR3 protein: CASTMTNSDTQYF
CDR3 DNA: TGTGCCAGCACGATGACAAATTCAGATACGCAGTATTTT

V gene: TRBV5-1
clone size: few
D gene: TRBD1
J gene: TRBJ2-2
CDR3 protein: CASSDGQGSTGELFF
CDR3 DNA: TGCGCCAGCAGCGACGGACAGGGGAGCACCGGGGAGCTGTTTTTT

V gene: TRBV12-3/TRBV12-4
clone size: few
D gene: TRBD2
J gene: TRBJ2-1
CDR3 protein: CASSPGLARTEQFF
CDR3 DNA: TGTGCCAGCAGTCCGGGACTAGCGCGGACTGAGCAGTTCTTC